This T cell receptor (beta chain) was recorded in a study of glioma-infiltrating T cells after dendritic cell vaccination. Regarding the study as a whole: The cohort had few patients with full blood and tumor sets.

About this clone: The antigen is not known.

Repertoires were generated with immunoSEQ multiplex PCR, while TCRdb's copy carries only in-frame clones and drops some. The sample shows about 67,000 clones, 80% to 85% of them seen only once. The specimen comprised blood, sampled before dendritic cell vaccination. This TCR derives from a human donor with glioblastoma.

The DNA of the CDR3 is TGTGCCAGCAGCTCGGGACAGGGGTGGGATACGCAGTATTTT. The encoded protein is CASSSGQGWDTQYF. This chain connects TRBV5-6 to TRBJ2-3, with TRBD1 matching over 10 bases. The CDR3 has 14 residues. Trimming removed 3 bases from V and 6 bases from J; junction bases left unmatched: 4. The germline gives CDR1 SGHDT, CDR2 YYEEEE.